Sequencing of this T cell receptor (beta chain) was carried out in a study of identical twins. Findings and caveats of the study: Beta clonotypes that were abundant in cord blood contained fewer insertions, a pattern absent from memory repertoires.

Between the trimmed V and J ends, which lost 5 bases and 7 bases, there was a span of 11 bases. Germline CDR1 LGHNA, CDR2 YSLEER. CDR3 size: 13 residues. TCRdb re-analysed the 5' RACE reads in MiXCR, keeping a single row per CDR3 protein. The table has some 690,000 distinct CDR3 sequences, about 20% seen once. As regards this clonotype: What it recognizes is unknown.

These data were also filed under a second study, of T cells expressing NK-cell markers. Per that paper: It was sorted CD3+CD56+NKG2C+, CD3+CD56+NKG2C- and CD3+CD56-NKG2C+ T cells that supplied the TCR beta repertoires. In several experiments, sorting was confined to alpha-beta TCR T cells through use of an anti-gamma-delta TCR antibody. The HCMV specificity of the expanded NKG2C+ T cell clones stayed unresolved.

Input material: PBMCs. The receptor comes from a woman between 18 and 29 years old in good health. This chain uses TRBV4-3 with TRBJ2-2, with D uncertain. The chain's CDR3 is CASSNRGGGELFF. CDR3 coding DNA: TGCGCCAGCAGCAACCGCGGTGGCGGGGAGCTGTTTTTT.